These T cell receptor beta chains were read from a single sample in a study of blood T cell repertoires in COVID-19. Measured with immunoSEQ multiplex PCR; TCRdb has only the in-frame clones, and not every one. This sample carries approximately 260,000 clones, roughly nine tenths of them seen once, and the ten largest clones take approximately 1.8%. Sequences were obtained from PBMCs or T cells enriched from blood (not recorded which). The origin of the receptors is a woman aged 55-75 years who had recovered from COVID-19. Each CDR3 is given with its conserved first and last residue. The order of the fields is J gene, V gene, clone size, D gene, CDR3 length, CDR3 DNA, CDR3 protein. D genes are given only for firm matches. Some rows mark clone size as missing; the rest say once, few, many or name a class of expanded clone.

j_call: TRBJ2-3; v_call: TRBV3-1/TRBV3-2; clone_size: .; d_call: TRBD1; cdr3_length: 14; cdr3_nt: TGTGCCAGCAGCCCCGGGGACAGGGGACATACGCAGTATTTT; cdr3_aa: CASSPGDRGHTQYF
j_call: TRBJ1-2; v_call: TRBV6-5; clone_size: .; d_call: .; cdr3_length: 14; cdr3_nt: TGTGCCAGCAGTTACTCCAATTCTAACTATGGCTACACCTTC; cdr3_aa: CASSYSNSNYGYTF
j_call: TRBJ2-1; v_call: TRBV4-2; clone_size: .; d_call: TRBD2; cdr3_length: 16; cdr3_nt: TGTGCCAGCAGCCAAGAAACTAGCGGCTATGACAATGAGCAGTTCTTC; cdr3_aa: CASSQETSGYDNEQFF
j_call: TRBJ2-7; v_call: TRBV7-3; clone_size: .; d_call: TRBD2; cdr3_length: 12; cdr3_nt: TGTGCCAGCAGCTACCTCGGGGGGATGCAGTACTTC; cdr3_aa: CASSYLGGMQYF
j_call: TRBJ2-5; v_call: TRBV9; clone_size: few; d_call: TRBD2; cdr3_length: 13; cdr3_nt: TGTGCCAGCACGGGAGGGTTTCAAGAGACCCAGTACTTC; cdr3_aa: CASTGGFQETQYF
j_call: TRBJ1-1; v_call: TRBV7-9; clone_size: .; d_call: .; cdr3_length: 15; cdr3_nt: TGTGCCAGCAGCTTAAGCACAGGGTCGAACACTGAAGCTTTCTTT; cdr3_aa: CASSLSTGSNTEAFF
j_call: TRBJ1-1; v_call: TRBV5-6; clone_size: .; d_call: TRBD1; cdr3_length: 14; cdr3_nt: TGTGCCAGCAGCCCCGGACAGGGGTACACTGAAGCTTTCTTT; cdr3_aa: CASSPGQGYTEAFF
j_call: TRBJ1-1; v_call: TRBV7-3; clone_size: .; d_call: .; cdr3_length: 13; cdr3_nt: TGTGCCAGCAGCACAGGGTTAAACACTGAAGCTTTCTTT; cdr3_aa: CASSTGLNTEAFF
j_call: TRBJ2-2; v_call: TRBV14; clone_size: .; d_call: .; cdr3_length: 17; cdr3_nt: TGTGCCAGCAGCCAAGCGGGGTATAAAGGGAACACCGGGGAGCTGTTTTTT; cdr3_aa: CASSQAGYKGNTGELFF
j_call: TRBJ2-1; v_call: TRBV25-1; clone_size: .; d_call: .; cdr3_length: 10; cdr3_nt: TGTGCCAGCAGTGAATCGTACATGTTCTTC; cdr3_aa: CASSESYMFF
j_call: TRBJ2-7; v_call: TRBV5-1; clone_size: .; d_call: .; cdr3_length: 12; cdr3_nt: TGCGCCAGCAGAGGACAGTACTACGAGCAGTACTTC; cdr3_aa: CASRGQYYEQYF
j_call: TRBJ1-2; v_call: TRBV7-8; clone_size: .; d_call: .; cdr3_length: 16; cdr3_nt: TGTGCCAGCAGCTTTATGGGGGCGAGGGGTATCGGTGGCTACACCTTC; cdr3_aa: CASSFMGARGIGGYTF
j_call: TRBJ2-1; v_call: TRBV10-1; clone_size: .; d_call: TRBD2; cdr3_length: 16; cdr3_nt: TGCGCCAGCAGTCCCCGACTAGCGGGGGGGCACAATGAGCAGTTCTTC; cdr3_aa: CASSPRLAGGHNEQFF
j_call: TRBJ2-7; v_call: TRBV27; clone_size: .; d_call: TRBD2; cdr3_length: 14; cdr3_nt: TGTGCCAGCAGTTCACTAGCGGCCTGGGGTGAGCAGTACTTC; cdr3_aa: CASSSLAAWGEQYF
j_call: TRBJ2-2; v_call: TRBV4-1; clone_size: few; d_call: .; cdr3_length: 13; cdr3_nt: TGCGCCAGCAGCCCGACAAACACCGGGGAGCTGTTTTTT; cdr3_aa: CASSPTNTGELFF
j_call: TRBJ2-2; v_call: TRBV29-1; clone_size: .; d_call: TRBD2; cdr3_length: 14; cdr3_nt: TGCAGCGTTCGTGCGGGAGTGGGGACCGGGGAGCTGTTTTTT; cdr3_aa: CSVRAGVGTGELFF
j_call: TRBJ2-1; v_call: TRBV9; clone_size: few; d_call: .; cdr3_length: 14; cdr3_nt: TGTGCCAGCAGCGCCCTCAGGGGGGACAATGAGCAGTTCTTC; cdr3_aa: CASSALRGDNEQFF
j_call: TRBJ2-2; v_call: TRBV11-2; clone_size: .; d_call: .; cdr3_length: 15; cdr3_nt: TGTGCCAGCAGATTAGGGCCACAGAACACCGGGGAGCTGTTTTTT; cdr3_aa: CASRLGPQNTGELFF
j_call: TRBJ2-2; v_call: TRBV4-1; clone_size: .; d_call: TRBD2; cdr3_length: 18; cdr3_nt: TGCGCCAGCAGCCAAGGGCTAGCGGGAGGGCTGAACACCGGGGAGCTGTTTTTT; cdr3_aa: CASSQGLAGGLNTGELFF
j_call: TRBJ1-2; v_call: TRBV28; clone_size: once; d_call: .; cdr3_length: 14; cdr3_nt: TGTGCCAGCAGTGAACCGGGTTCCCGGCATGGCTACACCTTC; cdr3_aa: CASSEPGSRHGYTF
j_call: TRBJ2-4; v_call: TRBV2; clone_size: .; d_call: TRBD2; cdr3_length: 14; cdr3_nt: TGTGCCAGCACCGGAGACGGGGGGTGGAACATTCAGTACTTC; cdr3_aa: CASTGDGGWNIQYF
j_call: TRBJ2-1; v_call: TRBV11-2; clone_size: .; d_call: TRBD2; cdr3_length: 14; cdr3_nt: TGTGCCAGCAGCTCGGAACTCACTAGCGATGAGCAGTTCTTC; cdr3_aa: CASSSELTSDEQFF
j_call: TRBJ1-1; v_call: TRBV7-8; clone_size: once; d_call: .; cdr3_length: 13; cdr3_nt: TGTGCCAGCAGCCTATATGTGAACACTGAAGCTTTCTTT; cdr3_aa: CASSLYVNTEAFF
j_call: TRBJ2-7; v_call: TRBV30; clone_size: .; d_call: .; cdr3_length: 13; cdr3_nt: TGTGCCTGGAGTATAGGGGCCTCCTACGAGCAGTACTTC; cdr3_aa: CAWSIGASYEQYF
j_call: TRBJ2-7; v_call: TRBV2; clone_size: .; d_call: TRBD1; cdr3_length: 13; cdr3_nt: TGTGCCAGCGGGGACAGGAACTCCTACGAGCAGTACTTC; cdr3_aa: CASGDRNSYEQYF
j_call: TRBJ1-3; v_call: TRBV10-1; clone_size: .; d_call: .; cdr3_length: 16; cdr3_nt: TGCGCCAGCAGTGAGTCGGGGCAGTTCTCTGGAAACACCATATATTTT; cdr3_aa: CASSESGQFSGNTIYF
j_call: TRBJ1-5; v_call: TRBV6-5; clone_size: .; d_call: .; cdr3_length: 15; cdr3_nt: TGTGCCTGCCGTTTGGAAGGGGCTAGCAATCAGCCCCAGCATTTT; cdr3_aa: CACRLEGASNQPQHF
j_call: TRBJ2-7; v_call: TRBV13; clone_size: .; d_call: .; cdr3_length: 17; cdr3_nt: TGTGCCAGCAGCTCATTTACGCTTGCGGCCCACTCCTACGAGCAGTACTTC; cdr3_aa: CASSSFTLAAHSYEQYF
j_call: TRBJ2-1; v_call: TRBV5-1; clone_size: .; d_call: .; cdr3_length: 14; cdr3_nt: TGCGCCAGCAGGAGTCAGGGGAGGGGAGGTGAGCAGTTCTTC; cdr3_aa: CASRSQGRGGEQFF
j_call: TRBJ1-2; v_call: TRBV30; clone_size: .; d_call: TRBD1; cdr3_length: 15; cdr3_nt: TGTGCCTGGAGTGATACAGGGGGCAGGTACTATGGCTACACCTTC; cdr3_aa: CAWSDTGGRYYGYTF
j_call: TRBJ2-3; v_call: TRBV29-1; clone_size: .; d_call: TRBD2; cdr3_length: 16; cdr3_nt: TGCAGCGTTGAGATGGGCGGGAGGGCCCTCTCAGATACGCAGTATTTT; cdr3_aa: CSVEMGGRALSDTQYF
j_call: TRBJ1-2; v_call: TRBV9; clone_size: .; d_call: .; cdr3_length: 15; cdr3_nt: TGTGCCAGCAGCCCCCGGTGGGGGCAGGACTATGGCTACACCTTC; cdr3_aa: CASSPRWGQDYGYTF
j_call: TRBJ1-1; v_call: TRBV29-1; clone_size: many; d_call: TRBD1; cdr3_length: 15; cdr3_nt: TGCAGCGTTATGGGACAGGGGCCCTTGAACACTGAAGCTTTCTTT; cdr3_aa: CSVMGQGPLNTEAFF
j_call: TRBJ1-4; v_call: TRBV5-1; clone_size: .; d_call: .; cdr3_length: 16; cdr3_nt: TGCGCCAGCAGCTTGGTCGTCAGGGCGGCTAATGAAAAACTGTTTTTT; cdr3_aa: CASSLVVRAANEKLFF
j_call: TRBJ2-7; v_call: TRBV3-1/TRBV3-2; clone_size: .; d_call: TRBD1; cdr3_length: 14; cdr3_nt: TGTGCCAGCAGTCACAGGGGTTGGGATGGCGAGCAGTACTTC; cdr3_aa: CASSHRGWDGEQYF
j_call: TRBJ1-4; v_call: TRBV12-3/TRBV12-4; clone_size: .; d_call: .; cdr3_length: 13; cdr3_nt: TGTGCCAGCAGGGCAGCAACTAATGAAAAACTGTTTTTT; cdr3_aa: CASRAATNEKLFF
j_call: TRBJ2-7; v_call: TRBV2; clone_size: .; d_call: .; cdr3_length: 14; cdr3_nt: TGTGCCAGCAGAGCGGAGTCGGGGGAGAACGAGCAGTACTTC; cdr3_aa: CASRAESGENEQYF
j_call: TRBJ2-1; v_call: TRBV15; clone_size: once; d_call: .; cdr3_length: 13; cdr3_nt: TGTGCCACCAGCAGAGATCCCGGACAGGAGCAGTTCTTC; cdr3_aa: CATSRDPGQEQFF
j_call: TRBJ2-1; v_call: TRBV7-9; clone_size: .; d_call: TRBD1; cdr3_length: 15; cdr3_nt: TGTGCCAGCAGCAAGGGACAGGGGGCCTACAATGAGCAGTTCTTC; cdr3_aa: CASSKGQGAYNEQFF
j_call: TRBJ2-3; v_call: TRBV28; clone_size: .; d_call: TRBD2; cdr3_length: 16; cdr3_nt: TGTGCCAGCAGCTCTTGGACTAGCGGGAGCCCAGATACGCAGTATTTT; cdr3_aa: CASSSWTSGSPDTQYF